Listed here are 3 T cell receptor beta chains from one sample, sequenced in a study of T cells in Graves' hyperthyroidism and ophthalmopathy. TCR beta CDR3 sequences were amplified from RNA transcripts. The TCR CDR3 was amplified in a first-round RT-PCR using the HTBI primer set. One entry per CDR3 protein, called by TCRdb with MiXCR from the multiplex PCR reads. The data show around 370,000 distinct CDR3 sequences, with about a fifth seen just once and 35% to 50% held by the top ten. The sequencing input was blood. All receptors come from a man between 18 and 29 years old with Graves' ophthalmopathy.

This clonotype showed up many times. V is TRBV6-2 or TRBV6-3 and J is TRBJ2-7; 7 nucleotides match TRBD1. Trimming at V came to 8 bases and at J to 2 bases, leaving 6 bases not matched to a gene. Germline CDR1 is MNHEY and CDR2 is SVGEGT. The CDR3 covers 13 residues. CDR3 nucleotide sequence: TGTGCCAGCCGCTTAGGGGGCCCCTACGAGCAGTACTTC. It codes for CASRLGGPYEQYF.

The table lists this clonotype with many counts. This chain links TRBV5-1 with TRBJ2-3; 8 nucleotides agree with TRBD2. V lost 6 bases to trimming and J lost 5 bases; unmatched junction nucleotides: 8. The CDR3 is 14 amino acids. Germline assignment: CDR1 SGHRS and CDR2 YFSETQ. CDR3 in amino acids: CASISGDSQDTQYF. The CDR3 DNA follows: TGCGCCAGCATTAGCGGGGATTCGCAAGATACGCAGTATTTT. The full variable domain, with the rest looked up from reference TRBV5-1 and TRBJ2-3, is KAGVTQTPRYLIKTRGQQVTLSCSPISGHRSVSWYQQTPGQGLQFLFEYFSETQRNKGNFPGRFSGRQFSNSRSEMNVSTLELGDSALYLCASISGDSQDTQYFGPGTRLTVL.

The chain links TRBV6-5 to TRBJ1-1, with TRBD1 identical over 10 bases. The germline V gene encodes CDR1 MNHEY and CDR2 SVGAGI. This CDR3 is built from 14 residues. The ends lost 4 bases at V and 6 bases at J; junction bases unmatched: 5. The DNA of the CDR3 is TGTGCCAGCAGTTCCGGACAGGGGGTCGCTGAAGCTTTCTTT. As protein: CASSSGQGVAEAFF.